Here is one T cell receptor beta chain with its context. Its target is unknown. The CDR3 spans 16 residues. Germline CDR1 MNHEY, CDR2 SMNVEV (reference sequence). With V trimmed by 8 bases and J by 4 bases, 13 bases remained unmatched. The sample is drawn from a study of siplizumab effects on memory and regulatory T cells. Overall study findings and caveats: Siplizumab brought about a significant reduction in alloreactive sequences traceable to unstimulated CD4+ memory cells. The study found naive T cells seemingly more diverse than memory cells and seemingly major alloresponse contributors. Under siplizumab, an average approximately 69% of mappable alloreactive CD4+ clones were Treg-derived, compared with more than 25% in controls. Neither a naive nor a memory phenotype was assignable to roughly 75-96% of proliferating CD4+ or CD8+ clones.

This table comes from immunoSEQ multiplex PCR, and its TCRdb copy is limited to in-frame clones, with some not included. The table lists more than 75,000 clones, over 85% of them singletons. The sequence came from a human donor in good health. The sequenced sample consisted of CD8+ T cells sorted from blood. The rearrangement links TRBV27 to TRBJ2-3, with 9 bases fitting TRBD2. The chain's CDR3 is CASERGERERSDTQYF. Here the CDR3 DNA reads TGTGCCAGCGAGCGGGGGGAACGGGAACGGTCAGATACGCAGTATTTT.